The entry that follows covers one T cell receptor (beta chain) sequence. Its antigen is as yet unknown. TCRdb recomputed calls from the 5' RACE reads with MiXCR, one row per CDR3 protein. This sample carries about 540,000 distinct CDR3 sequences, approximately 12% of them seen once, and the ten largest clones take over 6.5%. The data stem from a study of CD8 T cells in ankylosing spondylitis. General study points: Ankylosing spondylitis blood appeared to be characterized by a TCR beta motif of roughly eight highly homologous variants. Peripheral blood held disease-linked clones only at relatively low frequency, and these were CD8+. Significant enrichment of disease-linked clones was reportedly seen in matched ankylosing spondylitis synovial fluid.

Germline V CDR1 and CDR2: LGHDT, YNNKEL (reference sequence). V was clipped by 4 bases and J by 6 bases, with 11 bases between them. CDR3 length: 13 amino acids. This sequence joins TRBV3-1 and TRBJ2-3, with D perhaps given as TRBD1 or TRBD2 (5 bases each). The sequence came from a male donor with ankylosing spondylitis. Sample: blood, either unsorted or a sorted T cell fraction (not recorded which). This CDR3 reads CASSPRGRDTQYF. The CDR3 nucleotides are TGTGCCAGCAGCCCCCGGGGCCGGGATACGCAGTATTTT.